This TCR beta chain emerged from a study of regulatory T cells in long-lasting Graves disease. The study's findings and limits: Persistent disease showed a preference for TRBV28, TRBJ1-2 and TRBJ2-5. Persistent Graves' patients possessed reduced TCR diversity relative to recently diagnosed ones.

According to the study, TCR beta libraries were built with iRepertoire HTBI primers and CDR3-region Arm-PCR. TCRdb reanalysed the multiplex PCR reads using MiXCR and keeps one entry per CDR3 protein. The sample lists some 410,000 distinct CDR3 sequences; 16% were seen once. Time point here: newly diagnosed GD, antithyroid drugs for less than 3 months. PBMC-extracted RNA yielded the TCR library. Trimming took 4 bases from V and 0 from J, leaving 16 bases between them. CDR3 length: 16 amino acids. The germline CDR1 and CDR2 sequences are DFQATT and SNEGSKA (reference sequence). This clonotype was recorded many times. The target antigen is unknown. The data also belong to a second study, concerning T cells in Graves' hyperthyroidism and ophthalmopathy. In that study: Using the HTBI primer set, a first-round RT-PCR was run on the TCR CDR3. Ophthalmopathy got predicted by the model a median about six months before its onset.

The chain carries TRBV20-1 and TRBJ1-5; D unresolved. The sequencing used peripheral blood mononuclear cells (PBMCs), collected at new diagnosis, from a patient treated with antithyroid drugs. The TCR was taken from a woman aged 25 to 39 with Graves disease. CDR3 sequence: CSATAPLAGSNQPQHF. In DNA, the CDR3 is TGCAGTGCTACCGCTCCCCTCGCGGGTAGCAATCAGCCCCAGCATTTT.